These 32 T cell receptor beta chains were sequenced from one sample in a study of shared clonotypes between healthy human individuals. Method: immunoSEQ multiplex PCR; TCRdb's copy keeps in-frame clones and lacks some. The profile shows about 330,000 clones, approximately 74% of them singletons. Sequencing was carried out using memory CD4+ T cells sorted from blood. Specified subset: CD45RA-negative fraction. These TCRs come from a man aged 25-45 years in good health.

The CDR3 spells CASSLAGKGLSEQFF. In DNA, the CDR3 is TGCGCCAGCAGCTTGGCCGGGAAAGGGCTCAGCGAGCAGTTCTTC. The rearrangement joins TRBV5-1 to TRBJ2-1; maybe TRBD2 (5 bases). CDR3 length equals 15 residues. The V gene's germline CDR1 is SGHRS and CDR2 YFSETQ. The V end was cut by 0 bases, the J end by 10 bases, with 17 bases between.

The V gene is TRBV19, the J gene TRBJ2-7; D possibly corresponds to TRBD1 (6 bases). Germline V gives CDR1 LNHDA, CDR2 SQIVND (reference sequence). This CDR3 spans 14 amino acids. V was trimmed by 6 bases and J by 7 bases, leaving 19 bases between them. The CDR3 is CASSRTASEGEQYF. As DNA, the CDR3 is TGTGCCAGTAGCCGGACAGCCTCGGAAGGAGAGCAGTACTTC.

The chain recombines TRBV5-1 with TRBJ2-2, with TRBD1 as a possible D gene (5 bases). CDR1 is SGHRS, CDR2 YFSETQ, per germline. The V gene lost 1 base and the J gene lost 1 base, with 17 bases spanning the gap. The CDR3 totals 18 residues. CDR3 DNA sequence: TGCGCCAGCAGCTTGACCGGGTCCCGCAGGGTGAACACCGGGGAGCTGTTTTTT. Encoded protein: CASSLTGSRRVNTGELFF.

The chain has TRBV6-1 and TRBJ1-5, with TRBD1 identical over 7 bases. CDR1 is MNHNS and CDR2 is SASEGT in the germline V gene. This CDR3 has 15 amino acids. Trimming at V came to 4 bases and at J to 6 bases, leaving 9 bases not matched to a gene. CDR3 in amino acids: CASSGQGVPGQPQHF. In DNA form, the CDR3 reads TGTGCCAGCAGTGGCCAGGGGGTCCCCGGTCAGCCCCAGCATTTT.

This sequence joins TRBV7-2 and TRBJ1-5; no definite D call. The CDR3 runs to 15 residues. CDR1 is SGHTA and CDR2 is FQGNSA in the germline V gene. Between the trimmed V and J ends, which lost 3 bases and 0 bases, there was a span of 9 bases. The CDR3 DNA is TGTGCCAGCAGCTTTGGCCTGAGTAGCAATCAGCCCCAGCATTTT. This codes for CASSFGLSSNQPQHF.

The chain employs TRBV6-1 and TRBJ2-5, with TRBD2 identical over 7 bases. The CDR3 runs to 16 residues. Germline lookup yields CDR1 MNHNS and CDR2 SASEGT. The V segment lost 4 bases and the J segment 9 bases; nucleotides outside the gene matches: 17. This CDR3 is CASSVYVGSGLSAQYF. The CDR3 region has the DNA TGTGCCAGCAGTGTCTATGTCGGTAGCGGGTTGTCGGCCCAGTACTTC.

This clone has only one observation. The chain links TRBV6-1 to TRBJ1-4; 8 bases are a match to TRBD1. CDR1 and CDR2 (germline): MNHNS, SASEGT. Trimming removed 4 bases from V and 5 bases from J; junction bases left unmatched: 3. This CDR3 contains 14 residues. The CDR3, as DNA: TGTGCCAGCAGTGCACAGGGGGGGAATGAAAAACTGTTTTTT. The encoded protein is CASSAQGGNEKLFF.

The chain has TRBV5-1 and TRBJ2-1; D remains ambiguous. Germline V gene data show CDR1 as SGHRS and CDR2 as YFSETQ. V was pared by 2 bases and J by 4 bases, with 1 base between. This CDR3 contains 11 residues. As DNA, the CDR3 is TGCGCCAGCAGCTTATACAATGAGCAGTTCTTC. Its protein product is CASSLYNEQFF.

This chain connects TRBV4-3 to TRBJ2-5; possible D gene TRBD1, 5 bases. The CDR3 is made up of 17 amino acids. Trimming took 0 bases from V and 5 from J, leaving 19 bases between them. The germline V gene encodes CDR1 LGHNA and CDR2 YSLEER. The chain's CDR3 is CASSQEASIWGAETQYF. In nucleotides, the CDR3 is TGCGCCAGCAGCCAAGAGGCGTCGATATGGGGCGCGGAGACCCAGTACTTC.

This chain uses TRBV28 with TRBJ2-3; the D gene is possibly TRBD1 (6 bases). The V gene's germline CDR1 is MDHEN and CDR2 SYDVKM. The CDR3 totals 13 residues. Trimming left V 11 bases short and J 1 base short, with 13 bases between. The CDR3 DNA reads TGTGCCGCCCAGGGACATGGCACAGATACGCAGTATTTT. Protein sequence: CAAQGHGTDTQYF.

The chain is built from TRBV10-3 and TRBJ2-7; 10 bases line up with TRBD2. The trim removed 0 bases at V and 5 bases at J, leaving 7 bases unmatched. The CDR3 has 16 residues. CDR1 and CDR2 from the germline V gene are ENHRY and SYGVKD. This CDR3 is CAISESGLAGAHEQYF. CDR3 DNA sequence: TGTGCCATCAGTGAGTCGGGTCTAGCGGGAGCTCACGAGCAGTACTTC.

J is TRBJ2-5 and V is TRBV2; possibly TRBD2 for D (5 bases). This CDR3 has 11 residues. Germline-derived CDR1 and CDR2 are SNHLY and FYNNEI. Between the trimmed V and J ends, which lost 5 bases and 13 bases, there was a span of 14 bases. This CDR3 reads CASSLEGPRYF. The CDR3 DNA sequence: TGTGCCAGCAGTCTCGAGGGCCCTCGGTACTTC.

The chain has TRBV7-9 and TRBJ1-4, with 10 bases that match TRBD1. Per the germline V gene, CDR1 is SEHNR and CDR2 is FQNEAQ (reference sequence). The CDR3 extends over 15 amino acids. V gave up 5 bases and J gave up 7 bases; unmatched junction bases: 7. The CDR3 region is CASSRGTGAGEKLFF. The CDR3 bases are TGTGCCAGCAGCCGCGGGACAGGGGCCGGTGAAAAACTGTTTTTT.

V usage is TRBV5-5 and J usage is TRBJ1-2; D is ambiguous. The V and J ends lost 2 bases and 5 bases respectively, with 10 bases between them. The CDR3 is 13 residues long. The germline gives CDR1 SGHKS, CDR2 YYEKEE (reference sequence). The CDR3 DNA follows: TGTGCCAGCAGCTTTTCCGCACTTTATGGCTACACCTTC. It encodes CASSFSALYGYTF. Using reference TRBV5-5 and TRBJ1-2 for the parts outside the CDR3, the full variable domain is DAGVTQSPTHLIKTRGQQVTLRCSPISGHKSVSWYQQVLGQGPQFIFQYYEKEERGRGNFPDRFSARQFPNYSSELNVNALLLGDSALYLCASSFSALYGYTFGSGTRLTVV.

The gene calls are TRBV11-2 and TRBJ2-6; 10 bases agree with TRBD2. J lost 4 bases, V lost 4 bases, and 1 base had no gene match. The CDR3 extends over 15 amino acids. From germline, CDR1 is SGHAT and CDR2 FQNNGV. DNA of the CDR3: TGTGCCAGCAGCTCTAGCGGGAGAGGGGCCAACGTCCTGACTTTC. Amino acid sequence: CASSSSGRGANVLTF.

V and J are TRBV6-1 and TRBJ1-1; D not certain. Germline V gene data show CDR1 as MNHNS and CDR2 as SASEGT. V shed 6 bases and J shed 8 bases, with 16 bases lying between them. The length of the CDR3 is 13 residues. CDR3 sequence (DNA): TGTGCCAGCAGGGGGATAGTATTGGGGGAAGCTTTCTTT. As protein: CASRGIVLGEAFF.

The V and J genes are TRBV5-4 and TRBJ2-1; perhaps TRBD2 as D (5 bases). CDR3 length equals 15 residues. CDR1 SGHNT and CDR2 YYREEE come from the germline V gene (reference sequence). The V gene lost 4 bases and the J gene lost 0 bases, with 11 bases spanning the gap. The CDR3 DNA reads as TGTGCCAGCAGCCTGGACTTAGGCTCCTACAATGAGCAGTTCTTC. Protein sequence: CASSLDLGSYNEQFF.

This clone was seen ten or more times. This chain links TRBV2 with TRBJ2-7, with 12 nucleotides matching TRBD2. The V segment lost 5 bases and the J segment 2 bases; nucleotides outside the gene matches: 7. The CDR3 sequence is 16 residues long. The germline V gene has CDR1 SNHLY and CDR2 FYNNEI. The CDR3 spells CASSSGLAGLTYEQYF. The CDR3 DNA reads TGTGCCAGCAGTTCGGGACTAGCGGGCCTCACCTACGAGCAGTACTTC.

This chain connects TRBV29-1 to TRBJ2-2; D unresolved. Germline loops: CDR1 SQVTM, CDR2 ANQGSEA. The CDR3 spans 14 residues. The germline V and J ends were trimmed by 6 bases and 2 bases, with 13 bases remaining between them. The CDR3 spells CSVGLGVNTGELFF. DNA of the CDR3: TGCAGCGTGGGTTTAGGCGTAAACACCGGGGAGCTGTTTTTT.

This sequence joins TRBV29-1 and TRBJ2-3, with 10 bases aligning to TRBD2. Looked up from germline, CDR1 is SQVTM and CDR2 is ANQGSEA. The CDR3 covers 15 residues. V gave up 7 bases and J gave up 2 bases; unmatched junction bases: 9. The CDR3 loop reads CSAATSGELTDTQYF. The DNA for the CDR3 is TGCAGCGCCGCCACTAGCGGGGAGCTCACAGATACGCAGTATTTT.

This clone came up a few times. Here the CDR3 reads CASSSVASTDTQYF. CDR3 DNA sequence: TGCGCCAGCAGCTCTGTAGCGAGCACAGATACGCAGTATTTT. The V and J genes are TRBV5-1 and TRBJ2-3, with D possibly TRBD2 on 5 matching bases. The germline V gene has CDR1 SGHRS and CDR2 YFSETQ. Trimming pared 3 bases from V and 0 bases from J, leaving 8 bases between. This CDR3 has 14 amino acids.

This clone was counted a few times. The J gene is TRBJ2-1, the V gene TRBV7-2; TRBD2 might be the D (5 bases). CDR1 is SGHTA and CDR2 is FQGNSA in the germline V gene. This CDR3 has 14 residues. V lost 0 bases, J lost 6 bases, and 9 bases lay in between. DNA of the CDR3: TGTGCCAGCAGCTTAGCGCGGGTGTCCAATGAGCAGTTCTTC. Protein product: CASSLARVSNEQFF.

V is TRBV18 and J is TRBJ2-7; TRBD1 is a possible D gene (6 bases). Germline-derived CDR1 and CDR2 are KGHSH and LQKENI. The V gene lost 3 bases and the J gene lost 3 bases, with 15 bases spanning the gap. There are 15 residues in the CDR3. CDR3 DNA sequence: TGTGCCAGCTCACCTCGACGGGACACCCTCTACGAGCAGTACTTC. This encodes CASSPRRDTLYEQYF.

This chain connects TRBV11-2 to TRBJ2-3; 12 bases are a match to TRBD2. CDR3 length equals 15 residues. Germline V gives CDR1 SGHAT, CDR2 FQNNGV. J lost 6 bases, V lost 5 bases, and 6 bases had no gene match. The CDR3 loop reads CASSPLAGGPDTQYF. The CDR3 DNA follows: TGTGCCAGCAGCCCACTAGCGGGAGGCCCCGATACGCAGTATTTT.

The chain uses TRBV6-5 and TRBJ1-3; no definite D call. There are 14 residues in the CDR3. The germline V and J ends were trimmed by 2 bases and 2 bases, with 7 bases remaining between them. Germline V lookup: CDR1 MNHEY, CDR2 SVGAGI. CDR3 region: CASSYGYTGNTIYF. For the CDR3, the DNA is TGTGCCAGCAGTTACGGGTATACTGGAAACACCATATATTTT.

This clone was observed a few times. This chain connects TRBV19 to TRBJ2-3; D not resolved. Germline V gives CDR1 LNHDA, CDR2 SQIVND (reference sequence). V lost 5 bases to trimming and J lost 3 bases, with 12 bases between them. The CDR3 is 14 amino acids. In DNA form, the CDR3 reads TGTGCCAGTAGTTTCACGACATCGACAGATACGCAGTATTTT. As protein: CASSFTTSTDTQYF.

The chain couples TRBV28 to TRBJ2-2, with no clear D. CDR1 is MDHEN and CDR2 is SYDVKM in the germline V gene. Trimming took 5 bases from V and 7 from J, leaving 14 bases between them. The CDR3 length is 14 residues. The CDR3 region is CASSPPFDVGELFF. DNA of the CDR3: TGTGCCAGCAGTCCGCCTTTCGATGTCGGGGAGCTGTTTTTT.

This chain connects TRBV7-9 to TRBJ2-3, with TRBD2 matching over 9 bases. The germline V gene encodes CDR1 SEHNR and CDR2 FQNEAQ (reference sequence). Losses at the gene ends were 6 bases for V and 3 bases for J; bases not matched to a gene: 19. This CDR3 has 19 residues. The DNA for the CDR3 is TGTGCCAGCAGTCGCCTTCGGGTAGCGGGAGTTGGCGGAACAGATACGCAGTATTTT. It encodes CASSRLRVAGVGGTDTQYF.

This clone was found once. One end of the junction varies from germline; a read error may be responsible. This chain uses TRBV12-5 with TRBJ2-1, with no clear D. CDR1 and CDR2 (germline): LGHNT, FRNRAP. This CDR3 spans 11 amino acids. The CDR3 loop reads CASGRNNKQFF. CDR3 DNA sequence: TGTGCTAGCGGAAGAAACAATAAGCAGTTCTTC. The full variable domain, with the rest looked up from reference TRBV12-5 and TRBJ2-1, is DARVTQTPRHKVTEMGQEVTMRCQPILGHNTVFWYRQTMMQGLELLAYFRNRAPLDDSGMPKDRFSAEMPDATLATLKIQPSEPRDSAVYFCASGRNNKQFFGPGTRLTVL.

This chain joins TRBV19 and TRBJ2-6; D assignment may be TRBD1 or TRBD2 (5 bases each). CDR3 size: 16 residues. The ends were cut back, 9 bases at V and 5 bases at J, with 20 bases in the middle. Germline V gene lookup returns CDR1 LNHDA and CDR2 SQIVND (reference sequence). The DNA of the CDR3 is TGTGCCAGCACAAAAAATCAGGGAGAGTGGGCCAACGTCCTGACTTTC. Translated: CASTKNQGEWANVLTF.

The rearrangement uses TRBV28 and TRBJ1-5; unclear D gene. CDR1 is MDHEN and CDR2 is SYDVKM in the germline V gene. CDR3 length: 12 amino acids. The V end was cut by 3 bases, the J end by 9 bases, with 9 bases between. The DNA of the CDR3 is TGTGCCAGCAGTTTGGGTTTTCGGCCCCAGCATTTT. Protein: CASSLGFRPQHF. Based on the CDR3 plus reference TRBV28 and TRBJ1-5, the full variable domain is DVKVTQSSRYLVKRTGEKVFLECVQDMDHENMFWYRQDPGLGLRLIYFSYDVKMKEKGDIPEGYSVSREKKERFSLILESASTNQTSMYLCASSLGFRPQHFGDGTRLSIL.

The sample holds many counts of this clone. The CDR3 nucleotides read TGTGCCAGCTCTCAAGAGACAGGGGGTATTGAGACCCAGTACTTC. Translated: CASSQETGGIETQYF. The V gene is TRBV18, the J gene TRBJ2-5; 9 bases line up with TRBD1. Trimming at V came to 6 bases and at J to 5 bases, leaving 10 bases not matched to a gene. Germline CDR1 is KGHSH and CDR2 is LQKENI. This CDR3 is 15 amino acids long. The complete variable domain, with remaining parts taken from reference TRBV18 and TRBJ2-5, reads NAGVMQNPRHLVRRRGQEARLRCSPMKGHSHVYWYRQLPEEGLKFMVYLQKENIIDESGMPKERFSAEFPKEGPSILRIQQVVRGDSAAYFCASSQETGGIETQYFGPGTRLLVL.